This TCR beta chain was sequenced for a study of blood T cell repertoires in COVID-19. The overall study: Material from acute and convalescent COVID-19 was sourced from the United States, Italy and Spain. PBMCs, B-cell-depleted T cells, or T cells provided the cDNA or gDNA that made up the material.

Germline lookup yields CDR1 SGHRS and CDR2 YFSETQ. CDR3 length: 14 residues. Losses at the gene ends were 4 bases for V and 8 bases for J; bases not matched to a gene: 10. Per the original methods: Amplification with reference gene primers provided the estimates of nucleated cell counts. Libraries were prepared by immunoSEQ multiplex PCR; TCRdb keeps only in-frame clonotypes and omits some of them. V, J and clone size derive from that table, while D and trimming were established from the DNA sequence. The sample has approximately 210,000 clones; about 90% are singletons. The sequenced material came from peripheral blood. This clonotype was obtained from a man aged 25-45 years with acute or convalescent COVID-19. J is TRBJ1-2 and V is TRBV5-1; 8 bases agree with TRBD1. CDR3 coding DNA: TGCGCCAGCAGCCCAGGACAGGGTACGGAAGGCTACACCTTC. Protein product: CASSPGQGTEGYTF.